These T cell receptor beta chains were read from a single sample in a study of shared clonotypes between healthy human individuals. Using immunoSEQ multiplex PCR, the repertoire was profiled, and TCRdb retains in-frame clones only, with some absent. The table has 600,000 to 800,000 clones, approximately 72% seen once; the top ten hold 1.8%. Specimen: memory CD4+ T cells sorted from blood. The receptors were gathered from a woman aged 25 to 39 in good health. Both conserved end residues are part of each CDR3. The order of the fields is J gene, V gene, CDR3 protein.

>TRBJ2-5|TRBV7-2
CASSLGGRGVGETQYF
>TRBJ1-1|TRBV7-6
CASSRADRGAFF
>TRBJ2-2|TRBV6-4
CASSELAGDRTGELFF
>TRBJ1-1|TRBV19
CASSIDRPMNTEAFF
>TRBJ2-1|TRBV11-2
CASSPGPPSSYNEQFF
>TRBJ1-4|TRBV9
CASSPRRGRGEKLFF
>TRBJ1-3|TRBV6-1
CASSERHSGNTIYF
>TRBJ2-1|TRBV18
CASSPSSGSYNEQFF
>TRBJ1-2|TRBV27
CASSLSGPYGYTF
>TRBJ1-5|TRBV28
CASSPIRDGNQPQHF
>TRBJ2-3|TRBV4-2
CASSPGASTGGTQYF
>TRBJ2-7|TRBV11-2
CASSDPGRNSYEQYF
>TRBJ1-2|TRBV4-1
CASSRGQGQDYGYTF
>TRBJ2-3|TRBV28
CASSLPGTITDTQYF
>TRBJ2-5|TRBV19
CASSMTGSGETQYF
>TRBJ1-2|TRBV28
CASSLYDLNYGYTF
>TRBJ2-7|TRBV6-6
CASSYSQSYEQYF
>TRBJ1-1|TRBV10-3
CAIRSQTGEENTEAFF
>TRBJ1-1|TRBV11-1
CASSLENRGTEAFF
>TRBJ2-7|TRBV27
CASSFDTRSSYEQYF
>TRBJ2-7|TRBV6-6
CASSRSGISSYEQYF
>TRBJ2-2|TRBV6-5
CASSYRVTVNTGELFF
>TRBJ2-1|TRBV7-9
CASSLGLYNEQFF
>TRBJ2-5|TRBV15
CATSRGGDGHF
>TRBJ2-7|TRBV29-1
CSVQGGFREEQYF
>TRBJ2-2|TRBV7-7
CASSLRPGNTGELFF
>TRBJ2-6|TRBV28
CASSRQQGKGAGANVLTF